The sequence of this T cell receptor (beta chain) was determined in a study of cytomegalovirus exposure and HLA in healthy donors. In this sample, this clone turned up a few times. Amplification used 60 Vbeta primers and 13 Jbeta primers. Clones were read by immunoSEQ multiplex PCR, and TCRdb kept only the in-frame ones, dropping some. The sample shows about 160,000 clones, around 77% of them seen only once. Deletions cut 1 base from V and 4 bases from J, with 10 bases between. The CDR3 loop spans 14 amino acids. Germline CDR1 SGHAT, CDR2 FQNNGV. Sequenced input: PBMCs. The receptor was derived from a young man in good health and CMV-seropositive. V is TRBV11-2 and J is TRBJ1-2, with D uncertain. CDR3 protein: CASSLGRGPYGYTF. The CDR3 bases are TGTGCCAGCAGCTTAGGGCGGGGTCCCTATGGCTACACCTTC.